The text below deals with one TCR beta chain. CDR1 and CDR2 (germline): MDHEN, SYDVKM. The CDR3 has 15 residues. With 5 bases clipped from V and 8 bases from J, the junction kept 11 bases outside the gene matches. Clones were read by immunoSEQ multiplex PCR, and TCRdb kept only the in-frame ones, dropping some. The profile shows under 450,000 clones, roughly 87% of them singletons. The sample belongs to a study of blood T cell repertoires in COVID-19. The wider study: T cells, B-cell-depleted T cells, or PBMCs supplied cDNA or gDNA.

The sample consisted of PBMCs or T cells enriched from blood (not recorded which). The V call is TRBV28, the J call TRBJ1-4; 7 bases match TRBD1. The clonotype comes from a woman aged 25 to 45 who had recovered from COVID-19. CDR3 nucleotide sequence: TGTGCCAGCAGTCCCCAGGGGGTAGTGGTCGAAAAACTGTTTTTT. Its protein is CASSPQGVVVEKLFF.